This TCR beta chain was documented in a study of T cell repertoires in cytomegalovirus infection. About the study: Public TCR beta signatures marked donors with CMV infection and the matching HLA.

CDR1 is SGHDT, CDR2 YYEEEE, per germline. V lost 2 bases and J 10 bases, leaving 19 bases between the germline ends. The CDR3 extends over 16 amino acids. TCRdb re-called the reads through MiXCR, storing one row per CDR3 protein. Among approximately 730,000 distinct CDR3 sequences listed, almost 30% were seen once. Study outcomes and limitations: Dominating the ex vivo response were HLA-C-restricted CMV-specific TCR beta clonotypes. Public TCR beta family frequency separated CMV-and-HLA carriers, including in an independent cohort.

The sample holds one count of this clonotype. What it binds is not known. This TCR derives from a human donor in good health (CMV status not recorded). Some clones in this sample may be carry-over from other donors' samples. The chain joins TRBV5-6 to TRBJ1-6, with D perhaps TRBD1 (5 bases). The sample in question was cultured CD8+ T cells from PBMCs, obtained from culture after CMV antigen stimulation. The CDR3 reads CASSLSAQGGVSPLHF. In nucleotides, the CDR3 is TGTGCCAGCAGCTTATCCGCTCAGGGCGGTGTATCACCCCTCCACTTT.